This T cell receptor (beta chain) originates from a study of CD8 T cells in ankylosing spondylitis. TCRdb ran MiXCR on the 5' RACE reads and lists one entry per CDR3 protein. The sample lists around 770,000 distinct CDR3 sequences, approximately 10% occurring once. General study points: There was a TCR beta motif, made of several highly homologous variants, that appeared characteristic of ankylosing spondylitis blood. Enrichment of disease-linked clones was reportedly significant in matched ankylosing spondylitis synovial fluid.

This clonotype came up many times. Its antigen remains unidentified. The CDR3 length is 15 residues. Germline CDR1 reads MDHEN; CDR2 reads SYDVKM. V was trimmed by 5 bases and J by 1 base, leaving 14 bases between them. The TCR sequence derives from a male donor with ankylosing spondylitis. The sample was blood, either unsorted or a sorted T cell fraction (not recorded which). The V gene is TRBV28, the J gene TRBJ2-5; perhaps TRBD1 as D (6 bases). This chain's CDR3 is CASSLLTGRQETQYF. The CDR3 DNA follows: TGTGCCAGCAGTCTACTCACAGGGCGCCAAGAGACCCAGTACTTC.